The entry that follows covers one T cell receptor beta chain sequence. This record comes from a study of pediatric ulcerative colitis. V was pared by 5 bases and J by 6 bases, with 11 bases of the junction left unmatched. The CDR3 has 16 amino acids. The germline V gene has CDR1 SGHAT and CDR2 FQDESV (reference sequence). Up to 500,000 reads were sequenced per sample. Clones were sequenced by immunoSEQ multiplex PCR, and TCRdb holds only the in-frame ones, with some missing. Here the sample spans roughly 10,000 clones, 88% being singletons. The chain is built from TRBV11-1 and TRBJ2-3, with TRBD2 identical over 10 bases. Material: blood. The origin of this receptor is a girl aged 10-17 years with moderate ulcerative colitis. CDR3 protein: CASSPRLAGTVDTQYF. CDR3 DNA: TGTGCCAGCAGCCCGCGACTAGCGGGTACTGTCGATACGCAGTATTTT.